Detailed here is one T cell receptor beta chain. The target of this receptor is not known. No quality values exist for individual bases; no much larger clone is one base distant. This entry is derived from a study of Graves' ophthalmopathy and Graves' hyperthyroidism listed by TCRdb under 2018. With regard to the full study: Peripheral blood was collected at initial diagnosis, prior to any treatment. An independent validation cohort was composed of around 19 hyperthyroidism patients and approximately 15 patients who later progressed from hyperthyroidism to ophthalmopathy. To explore V-J signatures that distinguish ophthalmopathy from hyperthyroidism, a discovery set of about a hundred patients was enrolled, made up of about 40 with ophthalmopathy and 57 with stable hyperthyroidism. Following sampling, methimazole starting at 30 mg daily was administered to hyperthyroidism patients, and high-dose intravenous methylprednisolone was administered to ophthalmopathy patients. In total, approximately 130 blood samples were TCR-sequenced: 43 ophthalmopathy, under 85 hyperthyroidism and roughly 17 hyperthyroidism-to-ophthalmopathy patients. In more than five hyperthyroidism patients, the T-cell repertoires found in thyroid tissue were compared with those found in blood. TCR beta repertoire signatures were used to distinguish Graves' ophthalmopathy from Graves' hyperthyroidism and to predict progression to ophthalmopathy. Overall results and qualifications from the work: Most of the expanded thyroid clonotypes with a frequency above 0.001 were also detected in blood, and it was suggested that the thyroid immune response may be reflected by blood repertoires. The 13-signature model separated ophthalmopathy from stable hyperthyroidism with over 85% sensitivity and about 84% specificity in cross-validation, and 80%/75% in the test set. In validation, the model predicted ophthalmopathy progression with about 71% sensitivity and roughly 72% specificity; around twelve predicted patients were CT-confirmed with GO in a median of around 6 months. No statistical method was used to set the sample size in advance, and the investigators knew which group each participant was assigned to.

The germline V gene provides CDR1 SGDLS and CDR2 YYNGEE. The CDR3 numbers 15 residues from cysteine through phenylalanine. Only the CDR3 region is kept as DNA, spanning 45 bases read in frame from base 1. Trimmed from V: 4 bases; trimmed from J: 5 bases; junction bases lacking a gene match: 11. Ophthalmopathy patients were characterized by moderately to severely active disease, a Clinical Activity Score of at least 3, a NOSPECS grade of at least 4, and a disease duration under 3 months. Patients with other autoimmune diseases, uncontrolled infections, pregnancy or lactation were excluded. Diagnosis relied on clinical symptoms, serum thyroxine, TRAb, thyroid ultrasound and orbital computed tomography. Using Ficoll-Paque density gradient centrifugation, PBMCs were isolated from over 8.5 ml of fresh peripheral blood. Total RNA was extracted using Trizol reagent, and RNA quality was checked on an Agilent 2100 Bioanalyzer.

For repertoire sequencing, TCR beta CDR3 regions were amplified from RNA transcripts. HTBI primers and the Qiagen OneStep RT-PCR kit were used in a first-round RT-PCR, which was followed by a second-round multiplex PCR, size selection and purification. Libraries were sequenced on an Illumina HiSeq2000 using paired-end 100 bp reads. The study's own analysis went as follows. SOAPnuke was used to process the reads, throwing out any read that had adapters, had uncalled bases, had a mean Phred below 15, or lacked an exact constant-primer or identifier match. High-quality paired reads were merged with COPE v1.2.5. Clonotypes were defined as unique nucleotide sequences and were aligned to IMGT TRB V, D and J references using MiTCR v1.1. Analysis was restricted to V-J combinations with a frequency above 0.0001, which covered roughly 99% of repertoires. A TCR clonal expansion and chaos score per V-J combination was defined as the ratio of F50 clonal expansion to chaos observed in the TCRdist matrix. Welch's t-statistics and random forest were used to reduce the features to approximately 13 V-J combinations, which were then used as input to a naive Bayes classifier. The Morisita-Horn index was used to measure how similar the thyroid and blood repertoires were. Through fastp at Q25 and MiXCR, TCRdb rebuilt clones from the public reads, retaining in-frame beta chains. CDR3 protein sequences are deduplicated, and each keeps its most common genes and DNA. Clone size and V and J calls follow TCRdb, not the original study. A total of over 650,000 distinct CDR3 sequences appear in this sample, about 41% of them only once. The ten largest account for 3% to 4% of the sample.

The specimen was peripheral blood. This receptor was identified in an adult man with Graves' ophthalmopathy. This chain joins TRBV9 to TRBJ2-7; 8 bases in the middle match TRBD2. CDR3 loop: CASSPKGAGVNEQYF. The sequence in DNA is TGTGCCAGCAGCCCCAAGGGAGCGGGAGTTAACGAGCAGTACTTC. This CDR3, with the reference TRBV9 and TRBJ2-7 proteins standing in past its ends, gives the full variable domain DSGVTQTPKHLITATGQRVTLRCSPRSGDLSVYWYQQSLDQGLQFLIQYYNGEERAKGNILERFSAQQFPDLHSELNLSSLELGDSALYFCASSPKGAGVNEQYFGPGTRLTVT.